One sample yielded the 8 T cell receptor beta chains listed below, sequenced in a study of T cell repertoires in cytomegalovirus infection. Using its own MiXCR run on the reads, TCRdb lists one record per CDR3 protein. The table includes about 310,000 distinct CDR3 sequences, 25% detected once. For these receptors, no antigen is known. Sequences were derived from cultured PBMCs, sampled from culture after CMV antigen stimulation. The receptors were sampled from a human donor in good health (CMV status not recorded). Some clones in this sample may be carry-over from other donors' samples.

The V gene is TRBV5-1, the J gene TRBJ1-5; D gene uncertain. CDR1 and CDR2 (germline): SGHRS, YFSETQ. CDR3 size: 15 residues. Trimming stripped 0 bases from V and 2 bases from J, with 9 bases between. The CDR3 DNA sequence: TGCGCCAGCAGCTTGGACCCATGGGGCAATCAGCCCCAGCATTTT. It specifies CASSLDPWGNQPQHF.

A single count supports this clonotype. The genes are TRBV6-5 and TRBJ1-1, with a weak D call TRBD1 (6 bases). Germline CDR1 and CDR2: MNHEY and SVGAGI. The V end was cut by 0 bases, the J end by 0 bases, with 17 bases between. This CDR3 comprises 18 residues. The CDR3 protein is CASSYSGRGLGLNTEAFF. In nucleotides, the CDR3 is TGTGCCAGCAGTTACTCCGGCAGGGGTCTGGGATTGAACACTGAAGCTTTCTTT.

This sequence joins TRBV7-8 and TRBJ2-2; D possibly corresponds to TRBD2 (6 bases). The CDR3 loop spans 14 amino acids. Per the germline V gene, CDR1 is SGHVS and CDR2 is FQNEAQ. V lost 7 bases and J lost 4, with 13 bases in between. CDR3 bases: TGTGCCAGCATCCTAGGAGGGAGCACCGGGGAGCTGTTTTTT. It specifies CASILGGSTGELFF.

This clonotype was counted ten times or more. The chain carries TRBV7-2 and TRBJ2-7, with 8 bases identical to TRBD1. Germline V gives CDR1 SGHTA, CDR2 FQGNSA. J gave up 5 bases and V 2 bases, and 5 bases lay outside the gene matches. The CDR3 covers 14 residues. CDR3 bases: TGTGCCAGCAGCTTATACAGGGGGTCGAACGAGCAGTACTTC. Protein: CASSLYRGSNEQYF.

This chain joins TRBV19 and TRBJ2-2; 13 nucleotides align to TRBD2. The CDR3 has 14 residues. The J segment lost 5 bases and the V segment lost 9 bases, leaving 3 bases of the junction unmatched. Germline V gene lookup returns CDR1 LNHDA and CDR2 SQIVND (reference sequence). CDR3 DNA: TGTGCCAGCACGGGACTAGCGGGGACCGGGGAGCTGTTTTTT. This encodes CASTGLAGTGELFF.

The chain uses TRBV12-5 and TRBJ2-5; 11 bases are shared with TRBD1. In germline, CDR1 is LGHNT, CDR2 FRNRAP. The CDR3 spans 16 residues. V gave up 3 bases and J gave up 2 bases; unmatched junction bases: 5. The CDR3 sequence: CASGLSGTGGQETQYF. CDR3 sequence (DNA): TGTGCTAGTGGTTTATCCGGGACAGGGGGGCAAGAGACCCAGTACTTC.

The V and J genes are TRBV7-2 and TRBJ1-1; D uncertain. Germline-derived CDR1 and CDR2 are SGHTA and FQGNSA. The V and J ends lost 3 bases and 11 bases respectively, with 13 bases between them. CDR3 size: 12 residues. The CDR3 nucleotides are TGTGCCAGCAGCTTCCCTCCGACTAGTGCTTTCTTT. It codes for CASSFPPTSAFF.

The V call is TRBV20-1, the J call TRBJ2-7; 7 positions agree with TRBD1. The length of the CDR3 is 12 residues. With V trimmed by 4 bases and J by 3 bases, 3 bases remained unmatched. CDR1 DFQATT and CDR2 SNEGSKA come from the germline V gene (reference sequence). CDR3 DNA sequence: TGCAGTGCTAAGAGGGACAGCTACGAGCAGTACTTC. It codes for CSAKRDSYEQYF.